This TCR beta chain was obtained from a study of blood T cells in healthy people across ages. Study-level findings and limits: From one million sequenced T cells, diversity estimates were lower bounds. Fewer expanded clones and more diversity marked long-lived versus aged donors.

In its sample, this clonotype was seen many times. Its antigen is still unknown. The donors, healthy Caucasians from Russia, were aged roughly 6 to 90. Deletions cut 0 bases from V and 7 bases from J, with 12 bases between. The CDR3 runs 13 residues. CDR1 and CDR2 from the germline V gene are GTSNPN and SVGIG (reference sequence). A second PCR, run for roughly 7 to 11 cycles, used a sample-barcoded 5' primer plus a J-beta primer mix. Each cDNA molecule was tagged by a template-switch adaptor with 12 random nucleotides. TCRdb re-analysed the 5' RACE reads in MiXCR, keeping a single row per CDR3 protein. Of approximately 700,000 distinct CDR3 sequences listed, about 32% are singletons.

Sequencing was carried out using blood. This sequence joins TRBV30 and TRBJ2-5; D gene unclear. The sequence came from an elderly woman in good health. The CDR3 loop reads CAWSVQSVGTQYF. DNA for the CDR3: TGTGCCTGGAGTGTACAGAGCGTAGGGACCCAGTACTTC.